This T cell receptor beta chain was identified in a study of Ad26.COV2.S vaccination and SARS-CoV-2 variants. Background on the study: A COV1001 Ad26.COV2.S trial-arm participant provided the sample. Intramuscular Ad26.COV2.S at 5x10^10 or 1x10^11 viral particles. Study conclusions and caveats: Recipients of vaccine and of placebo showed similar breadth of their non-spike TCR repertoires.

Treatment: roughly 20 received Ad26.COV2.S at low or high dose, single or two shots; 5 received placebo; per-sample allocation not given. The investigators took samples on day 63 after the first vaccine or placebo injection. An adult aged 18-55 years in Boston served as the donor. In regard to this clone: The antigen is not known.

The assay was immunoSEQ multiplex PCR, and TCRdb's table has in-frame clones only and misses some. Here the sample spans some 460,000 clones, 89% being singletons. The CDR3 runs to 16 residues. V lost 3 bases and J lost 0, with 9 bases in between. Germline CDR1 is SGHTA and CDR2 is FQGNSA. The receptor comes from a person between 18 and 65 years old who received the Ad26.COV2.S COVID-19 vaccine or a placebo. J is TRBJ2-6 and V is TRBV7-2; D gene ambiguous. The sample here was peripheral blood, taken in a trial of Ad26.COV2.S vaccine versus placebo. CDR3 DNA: TGTGCCAGCAGCTTCAGTGTATCCTCTGGGGCCAACGTCCTGACTTTC. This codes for CASSFSVSSGANVLTF.